This is a list of T cell receptor beta chains from one sample in a study of human T cells and chemical hapten exposure. TCRdb reprocessed the RACE reads with MiXCR, giving one entry per CDR3 protein. The data hold approximately 50,000 distinct CDR3 sequences, with over 9.5% observed a single time. Sequencing used whole blood, obtained in connection with sensitization to the hapten diphenylcyclopropenone (DPC). The origin of the receptors is a middle-aged woman with alopecia areata. Some clones in this sample may be carry-over from other donors' samples. CDR3s include the opening cysteine and the closing phenylalanine or tryptophan. D genes are given only for firm matches. Expanded clones get a size class; other rows say once, few or many, or leave the size out.

TRBV18,TRBJ2-1,TRBD2,many,CASSPPGTTTLSEQFF,TGTGCCAGCTCACCCCCCGGGACTACTACACTTAGTGAGCAGTTCTTC
TRBV2,TRBJ2-7,.,.,CASSRDPLYEQYF,TGTGCCAGCAGTCGGGACCCGCTCTACGAGCAGTACTTC
TRBV20-1,TRBJ2-7,.,few,CSAPRQVNEQYF,TGCAGTGCCCCACGCCAGGTAAACGAGCAGTACTTC
TRBV6-2/TRBV6-3,TRBJ1-6,.,many,CASSSGRARSPLHF,TGTGCCAGCAGTTCGGGCAGAGCTAGATCACCCCTCCACTTT
TRBV18,TRBJ1-2,.,.,CASSPIKDGYTF,TGTGCCAGCTCACCAATCAAGGATGGCTACACCTTC
TRBV3-1,TRBJ1-4,.,few,CASSRSNSEKLFF,TGTGCCAGCAGCCGAAGCAACAGTGAAAAACTGTTTTTT
TRBV5-1,TRBJ2-1,.,.,CASSRSGPSGHEQFF,TGCGCCAGCAGCCGGTCGGGACCCTCGGGGCATGAGCAGTTCTTC
TRBV29-1,TRBJ1-1,.,.,CSAGTGSNTEAFF,TGCAGCGCGGGTACAGGGTCGAACACTGAAGCTTTCTTT
TRBV11-2,TRBJ2-7,.,.,CASLGAARASYEQYF,TGTGCCAGCCTAGGAGCGGCAAGGGCGTCCTACGAGCAGTACTTC
TRBV29-1,TRBJ2-4,.,many,CSVEGGWNIQYF,TGCAGCGTTGAAGGGGGCTGGAACATTCAGTACTTC
TRBV4-2,TRBJ2-7,.,.,CASSQVGSYEQYF,TGTGCCAGCAGCCAAGTCGGTTCCTACGAGCAGTACTTC
TRBV7-2,TRBJ2-1,TRBD1,many,CASSNPFDRGFSNEQFF,TGTGCCAGCAGCAATCCCTTCGACAGGGGGTTCTCCAATGAGCAGTTCTTC
TRBV29-1,TRBJ2-7,TRBD2,few,CSARGDVWYEQYF,TGCAGCGCCCGGGGGGACGTTTGGTACGAGCAGTACTTC
TRBV2,TRBJ1-6,.,.,CASTAGQLISPLHF,TGTGCCAGCACCGCCGGACAGCTCATTTCACCCCTCCACTTT
TRBV19,TRBJ2-2,.,.,CASSIPGYRDTGELFF,TGTGCCAGTAGTATACCAGGTTATAGGGACACCGGGGAGCTGTTTTTT
TRBV24-1,TRBJ2-1,.,few,CATSDGSSNEQFF,TGTGCCACCAGTGATGGTAGCAGCAATGAGCAGTTCTTC
TRBV21-1,TRBJ2-1,.,few,CASSTGLAESSYNEQFF,TGTGCCAGCAGCACAGGACTAGCGGAGAGCTCCTACAATGAGCAGTTCTTC
TRBV5-1,TRBJ2-4,.,.,CASSLVTGKNIQYF,TGCGCCAGCAGCTTGGTTACAGGGAAAAACATTCAGTACTTC
TRBV30,TRBJ2-7,.,few,CAWSVPGTPNSYEQYF,TGTGCCTGGAGTGTACCTGGGACTCCTAACTCCTACGAGCAGTACTTC
TRBV12-3/TRBV12-4,TRBJ2-7,.,.,CASSFPGTRSYEQYF,TGTGCCAGCAGTTTCCCCGGTACAAGGTCCTACGAGCAGTACTTC
TRBV4-2,TRBJ2-6,.,.,CASSHSGSSGANVLTF,TGTGCCAGCAGCCACTCGGGTAGCTCTGGGGCCAACGTCCTGACTTTC
TRBV20-1,TRBJ2-4,.,.,CSARDAKRAVSKNIQYF,TGCAGTGCTAGAGATGCGAAGAGGGCCGTATCCAAAAACATTCAGTACTTC
TRBV28,TRBJ2-7,.,.,CASSTPGGGTGEQYF,TGTGCCAGCAGTACACCCGGCGGAGGCACGGGAGAGCAGTACTTC
TRBV7-9,TRBJ1-5,.,many,CASSADSYNQPQHF,TGTGCCAGCAGCGCGGACAGCTACAATCAGCCCCAGCATTTT
TRBV29-1,TRBJ2-7,TRBD1,.,CSVGQGNSYEQYF,TGCAGCGTTGGACAGGGAAACTCCTACGAGCAGTACTTC
TRBV10-3,TRBJ2-7,.,.,CAISHGGNEQYF,TGTGCCATCAGTCATGGGGGGAACGAGCAGTACTTC
TRBV12-3/TRBV12-4,TRBJ2-6,.,.,CASMNSGANVLTF,TGTGCCAGCATGAACTCTGGGGCCAACGTCCTGACTTTC
TRBV29-1,TRBJ2-1,TRBD1,few,CSVRDSEQFF,TGCAGCGTCCGGGACAGCGAGCAGTTCTTC
TRBV7-2,TRBJ2-7,TRBD2,few,CASSISSGGASYEQYF,TGTGCCAGCAGCATTTCTAGCGGGGGGGCATCCTACGAGCAGTACTTC
TRBV12-3/TRBV12-4,TRBJ1-1,.,.,CASSVLGRKNTEAFF,TGTGCCAGCAGTGTATTGGGACGTAAGAACACTGAAGCTTTCTTT
TRBV5-1,TRBJ2-3,TRBD2,few,CASGAGAPQDTQYF,TGCGCCAGCGGAGCGGGGGCCCCGCAGGATACGCAGTATTTT
TRBV20-1,TRBJ2-5,.,few,CSARDGPPGRRTQYF,TGCAGTGCTAGAGATGGGCCACCTGGCCGCCGGACCCAGTACTTC
TRBV7-9,TRBJ2-5,TRBD1,many,CASVRGYTQETQYF,TGTGCCAGCGTCAGGGGGTACACCCAAGAGACCCAGTACTTC
TRBV19,TRBJ1-1,.,many,CASTTGGRLNTEAFF,TGTGCCAGTACTACTGGCGGCCGCTTGAACACTGAAGCTTTCTTT
TRBV7-9,TRBJ1-5,TRBD1,.,CASSLAGQGLNQPQHF,TGTGCCAGCAGCTTAGCCGGACAGGGATTAAATCAGCCCCAGCATTTT
TRBV14,TRBJ2-7,TRBD1,few,CASSHPRQGAYEQYF,TGTGCCAGCAGCCACCCACGACAGGGGGCCTACGAGCAGTACTTC
TRBV2,TRBJ2-3,.,.,CASIGGLAEDTQYF,TGTGCCAGCATAGGAGGACTCGCGGAAGATACGCAGTATTTT
TRBV7-2,TRBJ2-4,TRBD1,.,CASRSRGQGIDIQYF,TGTGCCAGCAGGTCTAGGGGACAGGGGATCGACATTCAGTACTTC
TRBV5-1,TRBJ2-7,.,many,CASSPFGGPAYEQYF,TGCGCCAGCAGCCCCTTCGGGGGGCCAGCCTACGAGCAGTACTTC
TRBV12-3/TRBV12-4,TRBJ1-3,.,.,CASSPRVLGDLGNTIYF,TGTGCCAGCAGTCCCAGGGTACTTGGCGATCTTGGAAACACCATATATTTT
TRBV3-1,TRBJ1-5,TRBD1,few,CASSPDRVQPQHF,TGTGCCAGCAGCCCGGACAGGGTCCAGCCCCAGCATTTT
TRBV6-6,TRBJ1-1,TRBD1,few,CASREQGENTEAFF,TGTGCCAGCAGGGAACAGGGGGAGAACACTGAAGCTTTCTTT
TRBV18,TRBJ1-6,.,many,CASSYRQPNSPLHF,TGTGCCAGCTCCTACCGACAACCTAATTCACCCCTCCACTTT
TRBV12-5,TRBJ2-7,TRBD1,few,CASGPGQGSYEQYF,TGTGCTAGTGGCCCCGGACAGGGGTCCTACGAGCAGTACTTC
TRBV5-6,TRBJ2-1,.,many,CASSFDDLWDEQFF,TGTGCCAGCAGCTTTGACGACTTATGGGATGAGCAGTTCTTC
TRBV20-1,TRBJ2-7,.,many,CSAREIGTLSYEQYF,TGCAGTGCTAGAGAGATTGGGACACTCTCCTACGAGCAGTACTTC
TRBV15,TRBJ1-5,.,.,CATSRGEGYSNQPQHF,TGTGCCACCAGCAGGGGGGAGGGATATAGCAATCAGCCCCAGCATTTT
TRBV2,TRBJ2-3,.,few,CASSGAGTSTDTQYF,TGTGCCAGCAGTGGAGCCGGGACAAGCACAGATACGCAGTATTTT
TRBV28,TRBJ1-1,TRBD1,many,CASSSANRGRTEAFF,TGTGCCAGCAGTTCCGCCAACAGGGGGCGAACTGAAGCTTTCTTT
TRBV4-2,TRBJ2-7,TRBD2,.,CASSRTRFYEQYF,TGTGCCAGCAGCCGGACTAGATTCTACGAGCAGTACTTC